The 24 T cell receptor beta chains listed next were all sequenced from one sample in a study of shared clonotypes between healthy human individuals. Some clones are missing from TCRdb's copy, which holds only in-frame ones; the method was immunoSEQ multiplex PCR. The sample consists of a few million clones, approximately 90% of them appearing once. The material sequenced was naive CD4+ T cells from PBMCs. Subset reported: CD45RA+ positively selected. Source of these receptors: a man younger than 30 in good health. Some clones in this sample may be carry-over from other donors' samples.

The gene calls are TRBV28 and TRBJ2-1, with D possibly matching TRBD2 (5 bases). Per germline, CDR1 MDHEN and CDR2 SYDVKM. V lost 4 bases and J 0 bases, leaving 13 bases between the germline ends. CDR3 length equals 16 residues. The CDR3 DNA follows: TGTGCCAGCAGTTCACTGGAGGCCAGCTCCTACAATGAGCAGTTCTTC. Translating it yields CASSSLEASSYNEQFF.

V usage is TRBV7-9 and J usage is TRBJ2-7; D possibly corresponds to TRBD2 (5 bases). The germline V and J ends were trimmed by 1 base and 6 bases, with 10 bases remaining between them. Germline values: CDR1 SEHNR, CDR2 FQNEAQ (reference sequence). CDR3 length: 13 residues. The CDR3 here is CASSLVTGTEQYF. Written as DNA, the CDR3 is TGTGCCAGCAGCTTAGTTACGGGAACCGAGCAGTACTTC.

The chain couples TRBV9 to TRBJ1-1; weak D call: TRBD1 (5 bases). There are 15 residues in the CDR3. V dropped 4 bases and J dropped 2 bases, with 15 bases sitting between them. In germline, CDR1 is SGDLS, CDR2 YYNGEE. The CDR3, as DNA: TGTGCCAGCAGCAGACGGGACGCCCGAAACACTGAAGCTTTCTTT. Its protein product is CASSRRDARNTEAFF.

This chain connects TRBV7-2 to TRBJ1-1, with no clear D. The CDR3 has 13 residues. Trimming removed 2 bases from V and 6 bases from J, with 10 bases in between. CDR1 and CDR2 from the germline V gene are SGHTA and FQGNSA. The CDR3 here is CASSLRDGAEAFF. The CDR3 DNA reads TGTGCCAGCAGCTTACGAGACGGCGCTGAAGCTTTCTTT.

The chain uses TRBV2 and TRBJ1-2, with 10 bases that match TRBD1. Losses at the gene ends were 4 bases for V and 5 bases for J; bases not matched to a gene: 4. From germline, CDR1 is SNHLY and CDR2 FYNNEI. The CDR3 loop spans 14 amino acids. CDR3 in amino acids: CASSGQGAAYGYTF. CDR3 DNA sequence: TGTGCCAGCAGTGGACAGGGGGCGGCTTATGGCTACACCTTC.

The chain employs TRBV5-1 and TRBJ2-7; 7 bases fit TRBD1. V was pared by 0 bases and J by 0 bases, with 9 bases of the junction left unmatched. The CDR3 runs to 17 residues. Germline V gene sequence: CDR1 SGHRS, CDR2 YFSETQ. DNA of the CDR3: TGCGCCAGCAGCTTGGTGCCTCCACAGGGGTCCTCCTACGAGCAGTACTTC. It is translated as CASSLVPPQGSSYEQYF.

There are a few counts of this clone. The CDR3 coding sequence is TGTGCCAGCAGCCCGGACAGGGGCAATCAGCCCCAGCATTTT. This codes for CASSPDRGNQPQHF. This rearrangement joins TRBV4-2 to TRBJ1-5, with 8 bases matching TRBD1. The CDR3 spans 14 residues. J gave up 2 bases and V 4 bases, and 1 base lay outside the gene matches. CDR1 and CDR2 (germline): LGHNA, YNFKEQ.

This chain links TRBV7-9 with TRBJ1-2; perhaps TRBD1 as D (5 bases). The CDR3 extends over 15 amino acids. Germline V gene sequence: CDR1 SEHNR, CDR2 FQNEAQ (reference sequence). Trimming pared 1 base from V and 3 bases from J, leaving 12 bases between. The CDR3: CASSLGGREDYGYTF. The CDR3 nucleotides read TGTGCCAGCAGCTTAGGGGGACGGGAAGACTATGGCTACACCTTC.

V usage is TRBV7-2 and J usage is TRBJ2-3, with TRBD2 identical over 10 bases. This CDR3 spans 18 amino acids. Trimming removed 5 bases from V and 4 bases from J; junction bases left unmatched: 15. CDR1 SGHTA and CDR2 FQGNSA come from the germline V gene. The DNA for the CDR3 is TGTGCCAGCAGCACCCAGGTGGGTCTAGCGGGAGAGGCAGATACGCAGTATTTT. It is translated as CASSTQVGLAGEADTQYF.

The rearrangement links TRBV5-1 to TRBJ2-5, with 12 nucleotides matching TRBD1. Germline V gene lookup returns CDR1 SGHRS and CDR2 YFSETQ. The CDR3 is made up of 16 amino acids. Trimming removed 4 bases from V and 5 bases from J; junction bases left unmatched: 9. CDR3 amino acids: CASSVPGQGAAETQYF. Here the CDR3 DNA reads TGCGCCAGCAGCGTGCCGGGACAGGGGGCGGCCGAGACCCAGTACTTC.

With regard to this clone: The sample contains more than one DNA sequence encoding this CDR3. V and J are TRBV9 and TRBJ2-5; 7 positions match TRBD2. The CDR3 extends over 14 amino acids. The trim removed 4 bases at V and 1 base at J, leaving 4 bases unmatched. Germline values: CDR1 SGDLS, CDR2 YYNGEE. CDR3 coding DNA: TGTGCCAGCAGCCCACGGACTAGCCAAGAGACCCAGTACTTC. This encodes CASSPRTSQETQYF.

This chain uses TRBV7-9 with TRBJ1-2; D not resolved. V was clipped by 0 bases and J by 3 bases, with 11 bases between them. In germline, CDR1 is SEHNR, CDR2 FQNEAQ (reference sequence). CDR3 length: 15 residues. The CDR3 sequence: CASSLAEGRHYGYTF. CDR3 in DNA: TGTGCCAGCAGCTTAGCTGAGGGCAGGCACTATGGCTACACCTTC.

The CDR3 DNA is TGTGCCAGCAGCCAAGATTGGACGGCCGGCGGCGAGCAGTACTTC. Amino acid sequence: CASSQDWTAGGEQYF. J is TRBJ2-7 and V is TRBV4-2; no clear D gene. The germline V and J ends were trimmed by 0 bases and 6 bases, with 15 bases remaining between them. Germline values: CDR1 LGHNA, CDR2 YNFKEQ. The CDR3 is 15 amino acids.

Remarks on this clone: Additional DNA sequences in this sample encode the identical CDR3. The chain couples TRBV5-1 to TRBJ2-2, with TRBD1 matching 10 bases. The CDR3 contains 15 residues. Germline CDR1 is SGHRS and CDR2 is YFSETQ. Germline trimming cut 3 bases from V and 5 bases from J; bases unmatched to any gene: 4. The CDR3, as DNA: TGCGCCAGCAGCTCTAGGACAGGGGGTACCGGGGAGCTGTTTTTT. It specifies CASSSRTGGTGELFF.

V gene TRBV11-3 combines with J gene TRBJ2-2; a possible D gene is TRBD2 (5 bases). Trimming removed 1 base from V and 7 bases from J, with 7 bases in between. Germline assignment: CDR1 SGHNT and CDR2 YENEEA. CDR3 length: 13 residues. The CDR3 sequence is CASSLAAGGELFF. The CDR3 DNA follows: TGTGCCAGCAGCTTAGCGGCGGGCGGGGAGCTGTTTTTT.

In its sample, this clone was seen once. V and J are TRBV5-1 and TRBJ2-2, with TRBD2 matching over 11 bases. The CDR3 consists of 19 residues. Germline CDR1 is SGHRS and CDR2 is YFSETQ. V shed 3 bases, J shed 0 bases, and the junction held 10 bases outside the gene matches. The CDR3 DNA reads as TGCGCCAGCAGCTCCTTTGGTTATAGCGGGAGGGCGAACACCGGGGAGCTGTTTTTT. Translating it yields CASSSFGYSGRANTGELFF.

V usage is TRBV28 and J usage is TRBJ2-4; D unclear. Germline CDR1 is MDHEN and CDR2 is SYDVKM. Trimming removed 8 bases at V and 1 base at J, with 12 bases between. The CDR3 covers 14 residues. This CDR3 reads CASSPPGAKNIQYF. CDR3 nucleotides: TGTGCCAGCTCCCCTCCCGGGGCCAAAAACATTCAGTACTTC.

V usage is TRBV7-2 and J usage is TRBJ2-4, with 8 bases identical to TRBD1. The germline V gene has CDR1 SGHTA and CDR2 FQGNSA. The CDR3 sequence is 16 residues long. After removal of 4 bases from V and 0 bases from J, the junction contained 5 bases not matched to a gene. Here the CDR3 DNA reads TGTGCCAGCAGCTCCAGGGGGCGGGCAGCCAAAAACATTCAGTACTTC. Translating it yields CASSSRGRAAKNIQYF.

The gene calls are TRBV5-4 and TRBJ2-1, with D perhaps matching TRBD1 (5 bases). The germline V gene encodes CDR1 SGHNT and CDR2 YYREEE (reference sequence). The CDR3 extends over 12 amino acids. Deletions cut 5 bases from V and 7 bases from J, with 10 bases between. CDR3 DNA: TGTGCCAGCAGACCCCAGGGAAATGAGCAGTTCTTC. This translates into CASRPQGNEQFF.

J is TRBJ2-3 and V is TRBV6-6; a possible D gene is TRBD1 (6 bases). Trimming shortened V by 0 bases and J by 3 bases, and 10 bases separated the two germline ends. The CDR3 consists of 15 residues. Germline V CDR1 and CDR2: MNHNY, SVGAGI (reference sequence). The CDR3 protein is CASSYSRQGTDTQYF. Here the CDR3 DNA reads TGTGCCAGCAGTTACTCCCGGCAGGGGACAGATACGCAGTATTTT.

This chain joins TRBV4-2 and TRBJ2-2; D might be TRBD2 (6 bases). This CDR3 is built from 16 residues. Germline-derived CDR1 and CDR2 are LGHNA and YNFKEQ. Between the trimmed V and J ends, which lost 0 bases and 4 bases, there was a span of 12 bases. CDR3 DNA sequence: TGTGCCAGCAGCCAAGAGCGGGGAGAGGGCACCGGGGAGCTGTTTTTT. Amino acids: CASSQERGEGTGELFF.

V gene TRBV6-6 combines with J gene TRBJ1-2; the D gene is possibly TRBD1 (5 bases). CDR1 MNHNY and CDR2 SVGAGI come from the germline V gene (reference sequence). This CDR3 has 13 residues. V lost 11 bases and J 7 bases, leaving 20 bases between the germline ends. CDR3 DNA: TGTGCCGCTCGAGAGGAGGGGCGGCCTGGCTACACCTTC. It specifies CAAREEGRPGYTF.

This clone was detected only a few times. This sample also contains other DNA sequences that code for the same CDR3. The chain recombines TRBV7-9 with TRBJ1-3; D unclear. Germline loops: CDR1 SEHNR, CDR2 FQNEAQ (reference sequence). Trimming left V 0 bases short and J 0 bases short, with 3 bases between. The CDR3 contains 14 residues. DNA of the CDR3: TGTGCCAGCAGCTTAGCAGGCTCTGGAAACACCATATATTTT. Residues: CASSLAGSGNTIYF.

The chain carries TRBV7-3 and TRBJ2-3, with TRBD1 matching 7 bases. Trimming removed 8 bases from V and 0 bases from J; junction bases left unmatched: 5. The length of the CDR3 is 14 residues. The germline V gene has CDR1 SGHTA and CDR2 FQGTGA. CDR3 DNA sequence: TGTGCCAGCTCCAGGGGGATAAGCACAGATACGCAGTATTTT. Encoded protein: CASSRGISTDTQYF.